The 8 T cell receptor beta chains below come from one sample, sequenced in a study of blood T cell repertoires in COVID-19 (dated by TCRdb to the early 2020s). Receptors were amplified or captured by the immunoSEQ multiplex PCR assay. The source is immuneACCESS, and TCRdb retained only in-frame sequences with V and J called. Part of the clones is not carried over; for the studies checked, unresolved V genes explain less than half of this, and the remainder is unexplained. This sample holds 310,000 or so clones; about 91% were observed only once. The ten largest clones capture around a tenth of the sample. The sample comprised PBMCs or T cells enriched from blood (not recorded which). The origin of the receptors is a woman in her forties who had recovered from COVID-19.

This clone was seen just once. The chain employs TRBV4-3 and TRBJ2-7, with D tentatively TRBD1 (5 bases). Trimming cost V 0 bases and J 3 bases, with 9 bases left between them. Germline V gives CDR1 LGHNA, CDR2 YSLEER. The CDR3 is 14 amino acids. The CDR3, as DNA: TGCGCCAGCAGCCAAGATTCTCAGGGCTACGAGCAGTACTTC. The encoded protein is CASSQDSQGYEQYF.

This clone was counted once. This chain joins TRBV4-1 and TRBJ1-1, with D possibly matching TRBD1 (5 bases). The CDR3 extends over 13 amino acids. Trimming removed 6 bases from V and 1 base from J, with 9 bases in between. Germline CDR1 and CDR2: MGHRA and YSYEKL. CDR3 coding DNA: TGCGCCAGCAGTCTACAGGAGAACACTGAAGCTTTCTTT. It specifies CASSLQENTEAFF.

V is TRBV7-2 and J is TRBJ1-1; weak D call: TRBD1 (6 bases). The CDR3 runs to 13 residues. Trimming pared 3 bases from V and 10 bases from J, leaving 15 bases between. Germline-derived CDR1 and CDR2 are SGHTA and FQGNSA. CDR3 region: CASSFTGLRGAFF. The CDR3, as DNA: TGTGCCAGCAGCTTTACAGGGCTCCGGGGAGCTTTCTTT.

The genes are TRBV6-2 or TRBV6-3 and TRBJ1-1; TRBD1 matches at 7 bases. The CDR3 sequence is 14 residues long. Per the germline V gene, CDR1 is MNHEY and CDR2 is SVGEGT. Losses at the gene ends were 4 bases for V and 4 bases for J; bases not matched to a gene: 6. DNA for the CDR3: TGTGCCAGCAGTTCCGGGACAGAAATCACTGAAGCTTTCTTT. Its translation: CASSSGTEITEAFF.

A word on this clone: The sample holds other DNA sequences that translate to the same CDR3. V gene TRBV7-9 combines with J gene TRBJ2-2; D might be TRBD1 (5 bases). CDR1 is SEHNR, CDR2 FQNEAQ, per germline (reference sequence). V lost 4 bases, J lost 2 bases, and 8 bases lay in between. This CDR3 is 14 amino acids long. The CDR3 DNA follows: TGTGCCAGCAGCTCAGGGCGAAACACCGGGGAGCTGTTTTTT. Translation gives CASSSGRNTGELFF.

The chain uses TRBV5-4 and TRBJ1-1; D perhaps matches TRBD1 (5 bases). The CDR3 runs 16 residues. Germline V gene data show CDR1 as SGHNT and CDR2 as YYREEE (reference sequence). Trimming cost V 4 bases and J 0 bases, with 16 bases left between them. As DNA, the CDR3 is TGTGCCAGCAGCACCCCTCAGCCAGGGATGAACACTGAAGCTTTCTTT. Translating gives CASSTPQPGMNTEAFF.

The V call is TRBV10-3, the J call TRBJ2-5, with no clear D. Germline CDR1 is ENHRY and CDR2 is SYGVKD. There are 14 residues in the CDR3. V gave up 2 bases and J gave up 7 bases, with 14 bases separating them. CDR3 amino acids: CAISEGLPPGTQYF. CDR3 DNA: TGTGCCATCAGTGAGGGGCTACCTCCCGGGACCCAGTACTTC.

Written as DNA, the CDR3 is TGTGCCAGCAGTGATCTTGAGGGGGCGGACCAGTACTTC. Translation gives CASSDLEGADQYF. The V gene is TRBV2, the J gene TRBJ2-5; 7 bases map to TRBD1. Per the germline V gene, CDR1 is SNHLY and CDR2 is FYNNEI. The V and J ends lost 3 bases and 10 bases, in that order; junction bases with no gene match: 8. This CDR3 region has 13 residues.